Each of the 3 T cell receptor beta chains below was sequenced from the same sample in a study of cytomegalovirus exposure and HLA in healthy donors. The PCR contained 60 Vbeta and 13 Jbeta primers. Some clones are missing from TCRdb's copy, which holds only in-frame ones; the method was immunoSEQ multiplex PCR. This sample yields about 190,000 clones, of which about 85% are seen a single time; less than 4.5% belongs to the top ten. Sequencing input: PBMCs. The receptors stem from a man in his fifties in good health and CMV-seronegative.

A word on this clone: At one boundary the junction diverges from the germline segment, which might be a read error. CDR3 amino acids: CAGSPDRGYGYTF. The DNA for the CDR3 is TGTGCCGGCAGCCCCGACAGGGGTTATGGCTACACCTTC. The rearrangement joins TRBV6-4 to TRBJ1-2, with 8 bases aligning to TRBD1. Looked up from germline, CDR1 is MRHNA and CDR2 is SNTAGT. The CDR3 length is 13 residues.

This chain uses TRBV18 with TRBJ1-1; 8 bases are shared with TRBD1. V was pared by 0 bases and J by 2 bases, with 2 bases of the junction left unmatched. The CDR3 has 15 residues. Per germline, CDR1 KGHSH and CDR2 LQKENI. This CDR3 is CASSPPTGGNTEAFF. The CDR3 DNA is TGTGCCAGCTCACCACCCACAGGGGGAAACACTGAAGCTTTCTTT. Complete variable domain (other parts from reference TRBV18 and TRBJ1-1): NAGVMQNPRHLVRRRGQEARLRCSPMKGHSHVYWYRQLPEEGLKFMVYLQKENIIDESGMPKERFSAEFPKEGPSILRIQQVVRGDSAAYFCASSPPTGGNTEAFFGQGTRLTVV.

This chain's CDR3 is CASSLYRQGRGSYEQYF. The CDR3 DNA follows: TGTGCCAGCAGCTTGTACCGACAGGGCAGGGGTTCCTACGAGCAGTACTTC. This chain joins TRBV5-6 and TRBJ2-5; the match to TRBD1 covers 7 bases. Gene TRBJ2-7 matches the end of the DNA better, so the J call may be wrong. The germline V gene encodes CDR1 SGHDT and CDR2 YYEEEE. The CDR3 is 17 amino acids.